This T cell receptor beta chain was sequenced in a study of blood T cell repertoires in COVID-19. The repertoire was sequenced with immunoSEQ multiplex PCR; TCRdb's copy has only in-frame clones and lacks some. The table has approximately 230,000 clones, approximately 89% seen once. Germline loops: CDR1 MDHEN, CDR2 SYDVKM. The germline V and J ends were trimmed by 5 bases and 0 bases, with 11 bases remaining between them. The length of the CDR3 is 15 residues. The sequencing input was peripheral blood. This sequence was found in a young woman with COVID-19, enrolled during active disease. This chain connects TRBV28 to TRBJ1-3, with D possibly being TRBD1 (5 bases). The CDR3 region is CASSLATVSGNTIYF. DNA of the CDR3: TGTGCCAGCAGTCTGGCGACAGTCTCTGGAAACACCATATATTTT.